This T cell receptor (beta chain) came from a study of long-term antiretroviral therapy in people with HIV. Study observations and caveats: Information pertaining to ART adherence, viral resistance or therapeutic modifications was not obtained.

This CDR3 is 14 amino acids long. CDR1 is SEHNR and CDR2 is FQNEAQ in the germline V gene (reference sequence). V was clipped by 3 bases and J by 4 bases; unmatched bases: 6. Turning to this clone: The antigen remains undetermined.

Each HIV participant was treated in the United States. The assay used was immunoSEQ (version v3.0), run at survey level. TCRdb's copy holds only in-frame clones and misses some; the assay was immunoSEQ multiplex PCR. Among 15,000 to 20,000 clones listed, around three quarters were seen once. This receptor was obtained from a man in his forties or fifties with HIV. The chain employs TRBV7-9 and TRBJ2-7, with 7 nucleotides matching TRBD2. Sequenced material: unsorted PBMCs, taken 2.2 years after starting antiretroviral therapy. CDR3 region: CASSFLADLYEQYF. For the CDR3, the DNA is TGTGCCAGCAGCTTTCTAGCGGATTTATACGAGCAGTACTTC.